The rows below give T cell receptor beta chains drawn from one sample of a study of blood T cells in healthy people across ages. TCRdb reprocessed the 5' RACE reads via MiXCR and lists one record per CDR3 protein. The sample carries 1.5 million to 2 million distinct CDR3 sequences, almost 35% recorded once. Sequences were obtained from blood. The receptors come from a woman under 40 in good health. CDR3s include the opening cysteine and the closing phenylalanine or tryptophan. A D gene is named only where the DNA matches it firmly. Where a row states a size, it is once, few, many or the class of an expanded clone; other rows omit it.

CDR3 DNA	CDR3 protein	clone size	J gene	V gene	D gene	CDR3 length
TGTGCCAGCAGTTCCAGGGTCCGGGAGGGCTACACCTTC	CASSSRVREGYTF	NA	TRBJ1-2	TRBV6-2/TRBV6-3	NA	13
TGCAGTGCGGCCGGCGGCAGGGGAAACTACGAGCAGTACTTC	CSAAGGRGNYEQYF	NA	TRBJ2-7	TRBV20-1	NA	14
TGTGCCAGCAGCTTACAAGGTACTAGCGGTTCCAATGAGCAGTTCTTC	CASSLQGTSGSNEQFF	few	TRBJ2-1	TRBV7-2	TRBD2	16
TGTGCCAGCAGTGGGCTAGCGGGCCCTTGGAATGAGCAGTTCTTC	CASSGLAGPWNEQFF	NA	TRBJ2-1	TRBV6-1	TRBD2	15
TGTGCCAGCAGTTTAGGATGGACAGGCTACGAGCAGTACTTC	CASSLGWTGYEQYF	NA	TRBJ2-7	TRBV28	TRBD1	14
TGTGCCAGCGGACTCAGACAGGGTGGGCAGCCCCAGCATTTT	CASGLRQGGQPQHF	NA	TRBJ1-5	TRBV6-2/TRBV6-3	TRBD1	14
TGTGCCAGTTCTTCCTTAGGGGCCAACGTCCTGACTTTC	CASSSLGANVLTF	many	TRBJ2-6	TRBV27	NA	13
TGTGCCAGCAGCCCTTGGCTCAAGAGCACAGATACGCAGTATTTT	CASSPWLKSTDTQYF	NA	TRBJ2-3	TRBV27	NA	15
TGTGCCAGCTCCACCTCTAGCGGAGCTTCCTACGAGCAGTACTTC	CASSTSSGASYEQYF	NA	TRBJ2-7	TRBV3-1	TRBD2	15
TGCAGTGCTAGATTCGGGACAAATATCTACGAGCAGTACTTC	CSARFGTNIYEQYF	NA	TRBJ2-7	TRBV20-1	NA	14
TGTGCCAGCCGACAGGGGAGCGCCTACAATGAGCAGTTCTTC	CASRQGSAYNEQFF	few	TRBJ2-1	TRBV2	TRBD1	14
TGCAGTGCTAGAGATCCCAGGGGGACAGGCTCCGAGCAGTACTTC	CSARDPRGTGSEQYF	NA	TRBJ2-7	TRBV20-1	TRBD1	15
TGTGCCAGTATAAACAGGGCCCGGGACTATGGCTACACCTTC	CASINRARDYGYTF	NA	TRBJ1-2	TRBV6-6	NA	14
TGTGCCAGCATCAGTGGGGTCCTAAACTATGGCTACACCTTC	CASISGVLNYGYTF	few	TRBJ1-2	TRBV2	NA	14
TGTGCCAGCAGCCCCTGGGACAGGGCAAGGTACGAGCAGTACTTC	CASSPWDRARYEQYF	NA	TRBJ2-7	TRBV7-2	TRBD1	15
TGTGCCAGCAGTGCCGGGGGAGGGCCTATTTACGAGCAGTACTTC	CASSAGGGPIYEQYF	few	TRBJ2-7	TRBV4-2	TRBD2	15
TGTGCCAGCGCTCAAAGACAGCACACAGATACGCAGTATTTT	CASAQRQHTDTQYF	NA	TRBJ2-3	TRBV27	NA	14
TGTGCCAGCAGCCTCCCTAGCGCCGAGCAGTTCTTC	CASSLPSAEQFF	NA	TRBJ2-1	TRBV7-9	NA	12
TGTGCCAGCAGTGATGGGAGAGACTCCAATGAGCAGTTCTTC	CASSDGRDSNEQFF	NA	TRBJ2-1	TRBV6-4	NA	14
TGTGCCAGCAGCTTAGATAGGGACAGGGAGGGACGGGCCGGTATTGAGCAGTTCTTC	CASSLDRDREGRAGIEQFF	NA	TRBJ2-1	TRBV7-8	TRBD1	19
TGCAGTGCTAGAGATCAAGCGCGGGCCTTGCTCTACGAGCAGTACTTC	CSARDQARALLYEQYF	NA	TRBJ2-7	TRBV20-1	NA	16
TGTGCCAGCAGCTTAGTTTTAATTACAACAAGGAACACTGAAGCTTTCTTT	CASSLVLITTRNTEAFF	few	TRBJ1-1	TRBV7-9	NA	17
TGTGCCAGCAGGGGGTACGCTAGGACGGGCACTGAAGCTTTCTTT	CASRGYARTGTEAFF	NA	TRBJ1-1	TRBV28	NA	15
TGTGCCAGCAGTTTATCTCGCGGGGGAAACAATGAGCAGTTCTTC	CASSLSRGGNNEQFF	NA	TRBJ2-1	TRBV27	TRBD2	15
TGTGCCAGCAGGTCCGGACGCGGCCAAGAGACCCAGTACTTC	CASRSGRGQETQYF	few	TRBJ2-5	TRBV7-9	NA	14
TGTGCCAGCAGTCGAGGACTAGCGGGAGAATCCGAGCAGTACTTC	CASSRGLAGESEQYF	few	TRBJ2-7	TRBV14	TRBD2	15
TGTGCCACCAGCCTCCACCCACTAGCGGTTAACACAGATACGCAGTATTTT	CATSLHPLAVNTDTQYF	NA	TRBJ2-3	TRBV15	TRBD2	17
TGCAGTGGATCCTGGACTTCTAATTCACCCCTCCACTTT	CSGSWTSNSPLHF	NA	TRBJ1-6	TRBV20-1	NA	13
TGTGCCAGCAGCCAAGATTTATCAGGGGCCTACGAGCAGTACTTC	CASSQDLSGAYEQYF	NA	TRBJ2-7	TRBV3-1	NA	15
TGTGCCAGCAGCGTAGCTTTTACCGACACTGAAGCTTTCTTT	CASSVAFTDTEAFF	NA	TRBJ1-1	TRBV9	NA	14
TGCGCCAGCAGCCAAGATACAGGGGGGGGCACAGATACGCAGTATTTT	CASSQDTGGGTDTQYF	NA	TRBJ2-3	TRBV4-1	NA	16
TGTGCCAGCAGCTATCTAGCGGGAGGGCCAGAGGAGCAGTTCTTC	CASSYLAGGPEEQFF	NA	TRBJ2-1	TRBV7-9	TRBD2	15
TGTGCCAGCAGTTACTCGGCTGGACAGGCCGATGGCTACACCTTC	CASSYSAGQADGYTF	few	TRBJ1-2	TRBV6-6	TRBD1	15
TGCAGTGCTAGAACGCAGGGAGACTATGGCTACACCTTC	CSARTQGDYGYTF	NA	TRBJ1-2	TRBV20-1	NA	13
TGTGCCAGCAGAGGTAGTAGTGGGTTCTTGGACACTGAAGCTTTCTTT	CASRGSSGFLDTEAFF	NA	TRBJ1-1	TRBV6-5	NA	16
TGTGCCAGCGGAACTAGGGGGGGGTGGTACGAGCAGTACTTC	CASGTRGGWYEQYF	once	TRBJ2-7	TRBV6-2/TRBV6-3	NA	14
TGCAGTGCTAGGGACAGGGGGAGCTACAATGAGCAGTTCTTC	CSARDRGSYNEQFF	NA	TRBJ2-1	TRBV20-1	TRBD1	14
TGTGCCACCAGCAGCGACAATCTGGGTGGCTACACCTTC	CATSSDNLGGYTF	many	TRBJ1-2	TRBV15	NA	13
TGTGCCAGCAGTGAAGGTACCGGGACAGGGAAGAATCAGCCCCAGCATTTT	CASSEGTGTGKNQPQHF	NA	TRBJ1-5	TRBV12-3/TRBV12-4	TRBD1	17
TGCAGTGCTAGGGGGTGGGATTTCTCCTACAATGAGCAGTTCTTC	CSARGWDFSYNEQFF	few	TRBJ2-1	TRBV20-1	NA	15
TGTGCCAGCAGCCCCTGGGCCGACGCTAGCACAGATACGCAGTATTTT	CASSPWADASTDTQYF	NA	TRBJ2-3	TRBV7-2	NA	16
TGTGCCATCAGTACTAGCGGGGCGACGAACACCGGGGAGCTGTTTTTT	CAISTSGATNTGELFF	few	TRBJ2-2	TRBV10-3	TRBD2	16
TGTGCCAACAGCCCGCAGACAGGGAAGGACTATGGCTACACCTTC	CANSPQTGKDYGYTF	NA	TRBJ1-2	TRBV7-9	TRBD1	15
TGTGCCAGCAGTAAAAGACAGGGTCCTAATGAAAAACTGTTTTTT	CASSKRQGPNEKLFF	NA	TRBJ1-4	TRBV7-2	TRBD1	15
TGCAGTGCAAATCTAGCGGGTTATCCCTACGAGCAGTACTTC	CSANLAGYPYEQYF	few	TRBJ2-7	TRBV20-1	TRBD2	14
TGCGCCAGCAGCTCGGAACTAGCGGGAGGGGGAGAGACCCAGTACTTC	CASSSELAGGGETQYF	NA	TRBJ2-5	TRBV5-1	TRBD2	16
TGTGCCTGGACAGGGGCACCAAGCTCACCCCTCCACTTT	CAWTGAPSSPLHF	NA	TRBJ1-6	TRBV30	NA	13
TGTGCCATCAAACCGGGACTAGCGGGGTCAGATACGCAGTATTTT	CAIKPGLAGSDTQYF	few	TRBJ2-3	TRBV10-3	TRBD2	15
TGCAGTGCTAGGGGAAGGGAGGGAACAGATACGCAGTATTTT	CSARGREGTDTQYF	NA	TRBJ2-3	TRBV20-1	TRBD2	14
TGTGCCAGCAGCTTAGAAGTTCCAGGGGGCGAGTTTAACACCTTC	CASSLEVPGGEFNTF	few	TRBJ1-2	TRBV7-9	TRBD1	15
TGTGCCTGGACTTTTGCTGGAGAGACCCAGTACTTC	CAWTFAGETQYF	NA	TRBJ2-5	TRBV30	NA	12
TGTGCCATCAGGACAGGGATGAACACTGAAGCTTTCTTT	CAIRTGMNTEAFF	NA	TRBJ1-1	TRBV12-3/TRBV12-4	TRBD1	13
TGTGCCTGGACTAGCGGGTTCTCCTACCAAGAGACCCAGTACTTC	CAWTSGFSYQETQYF	NA	TRBJ2-5	TRBV30	TRBD2	15
TGTGCCAGCAGTTCATCTTGGCTCTACGAGCAGTACTTC	CASSSSWLYEQYF	few	TRBJ2-7	TRBV12-3/TRBV12-4	NA	13
TGCGCCAGCACCCTCAAAGAGCCCGGACAGGCCAGGACTAGCGGGGCCGGGAGGACAGATACGCAGTATTTT	CASTLKEPGQARTSGAGRTDTQYF	few	TRBJ2-3	TRBV4-1	TRBD2	24